This T cell receptor beta chain is from a study of cytomegalovirus exposure and HLA in healthy donors. PCR amplification relied on 60 Vbeta primers (plus 13 Jbeta primers). Method: immunoSEQ multiplex PCR; TCRdb's copy keeps in-frame clones and lacks some. This sample has tens of thousands of clones, with more than 70% found just once. The CDR3 runs to 16 residues. Trimming pared 4 bases from V and 4 bases from J, leaving 15 bases between. Germline CDR1 SGHKS, CDR2 YYEKEE (reference sequence). Healthy donors of bone marrow made up the group. The study, taken as a whole, reports: A likely sequencing artifact accounted for one observed cluster of highly shared sequence variants. V- and J-gene trimming of TCR beta was linked (in a later analysis) to a missense DCLRE1C variant. Later on, analysis showed that most CMV-associated TCR beta chains appeared to be HLA-restricted.

Details on this clone: What it binds is unknown.

The V call is TRBV5-5, the J call TRBJ2-6; a weak D match, TRBD1 (6 bases). The origin of this receptor is a young man in good health and CMV-seronegative. Sequencing used PBMCs. The CDR3 coding sequence is TGTGCCAGCAGCCATAGCACAGGGTCGGGGGCCAACGTCCTGACTTTC. Translated: CASSHSTGSGANVLTF.